The source of this TCR beta chain is a study of T cell changes during pregnancy in multiple sclerosis. Some clones are missing from TCRdb's copy, which holds only in-frame ones; the method was immunoSEQ multiplex PCR. The sample carries 75,000 to 100,000 clones, approximately 92% recorded once. Trimming left V 7 bases short and J 2 bases short, with 9 bases between. CDR1 is MDHEN, CDR2 SYDVKM, per germline. The CDR3 covers 13 residues. This clonotype originated in a female donor with multiple sclerosis, enrolled in a pregnancy study. V is TRBV28 and J is TRBJ1-5, with no clear D. Sequenced material: peripheral blood, taken after pregnancy. CDR3: CASTPPGNQPQHF. The CDR3 coding sequence is TGTGCCAGCACCCCACCGGGCAATCAGCCCCAGCATTTT.